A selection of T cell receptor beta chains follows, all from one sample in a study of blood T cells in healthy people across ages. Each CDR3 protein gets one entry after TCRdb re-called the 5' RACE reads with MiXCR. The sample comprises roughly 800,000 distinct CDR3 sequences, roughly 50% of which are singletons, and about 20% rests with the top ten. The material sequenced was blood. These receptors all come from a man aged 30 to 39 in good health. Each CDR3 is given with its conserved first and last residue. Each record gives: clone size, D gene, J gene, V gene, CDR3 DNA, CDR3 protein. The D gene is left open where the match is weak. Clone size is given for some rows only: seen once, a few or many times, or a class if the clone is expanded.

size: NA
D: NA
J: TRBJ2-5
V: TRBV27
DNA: TGTGCCAGCAGCCCCAGACATTCCTGGGAGACCCAGTACTTC
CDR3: CASSPRHSWETQYF

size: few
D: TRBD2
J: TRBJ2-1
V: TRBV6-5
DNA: TGTGCCAGCAGTTACTCGACGGGACTAGGTGTCAATGAGCAGTTCTTC
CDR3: CASSYSTGLGVNEQFF

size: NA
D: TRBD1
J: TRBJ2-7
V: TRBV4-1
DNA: TGCGCCAGCAGCCACTCTGGGGACAGTCTAATCTCCTACGAGCAGTACTTC
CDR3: CASSHSGDSLISYEQYF

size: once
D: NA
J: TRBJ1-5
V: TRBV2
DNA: TGTGCCAGCAGTGGACACGAGAGACAGCCCCAGCATTTT
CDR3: CASSGHERQPQHF

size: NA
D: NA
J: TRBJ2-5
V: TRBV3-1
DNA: TGTGCCAGCAGCCAAGACGCGCGAGGGGAGACCCAGTACTTC
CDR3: CASSQDARGETQYF

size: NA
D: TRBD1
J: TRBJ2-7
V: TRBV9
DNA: TGTGCCAGCAGCGGCCGGGACAGGGCCTACGAGCAGTACTTC
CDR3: CASSGRDRAYEQYF

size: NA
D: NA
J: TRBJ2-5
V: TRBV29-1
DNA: TGCAGCGTTCCCCGGAGTACCCAAGAGACCCAGTACTTC
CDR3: CSVPRSTQETQYF

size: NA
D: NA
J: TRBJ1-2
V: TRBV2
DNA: TGTGCCAGCAGTGCCCGCCCCTTTGAATTACAGGTCTATGGCTACACCTTC
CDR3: CASSARPFELQVYGYTF

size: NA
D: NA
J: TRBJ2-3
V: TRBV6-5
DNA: TGTGCCAGCAGTTACGGACCGGGGCGCTGGGATACGCAGTATTTT
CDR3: CASSYGPGRWDTQYF

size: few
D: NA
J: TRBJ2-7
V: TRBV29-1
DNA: TGCAGCGTTGGCGGTGGGACCTACGAGCAGTACTTC
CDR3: CSVGGGTYEQYF

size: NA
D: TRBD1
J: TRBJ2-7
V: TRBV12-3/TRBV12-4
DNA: TGTGCCAGCAAGAAGGGGACAGGGAACTACGAGCAGTACTTC
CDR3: CASKKGTGNYEQYF

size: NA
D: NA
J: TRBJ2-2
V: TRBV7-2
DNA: TGTGCCAGCAGCTTAGACCGGAACACCGGGGAGCTGTTTTTT
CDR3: CASSLDRNTGELFF

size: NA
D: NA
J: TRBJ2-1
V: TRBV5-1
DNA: TGCGCCAGCAGCTTGGAGCCAGCCAGCAATGAGCAGTTCTTC
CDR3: CASSLEPASNEQFF

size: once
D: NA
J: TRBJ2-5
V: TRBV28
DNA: TGTGCCAGCGGACGGAGGGAAGAGACCCAGTACTTC
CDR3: CASGRREETQYF

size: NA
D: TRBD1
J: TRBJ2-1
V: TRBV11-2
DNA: TGTGCCGGCAGCTTTGGGACAGGCCTATACAATGAGCAGTTCTTC
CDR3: CAGSFGTGLYNEQFF

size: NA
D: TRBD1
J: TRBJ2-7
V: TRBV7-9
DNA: TGTGCCAGCAGCTCGGACGGGACAGATTACTACGAGCAGTACTTC
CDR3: CASSSDGTDYYEQYF

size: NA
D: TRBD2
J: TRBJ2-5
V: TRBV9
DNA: TGTGCCAGCAGCGTAGCAGCGGGGGCCCAAGAGACCCAGTACTTC
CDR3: CASSVAAGAQETQYF

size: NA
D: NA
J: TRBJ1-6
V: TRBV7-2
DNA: TGTGCCAGCAGCTTAGAATCCCAGGGATCACCCCTCCACTTT
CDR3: CASSLESQGSPLHF

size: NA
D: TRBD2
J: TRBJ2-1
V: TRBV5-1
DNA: TGCGCCAGCAGCTTGGCTAACGGGGGGGACGCCTACAATGAGCAGTTCTTC
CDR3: CASSLANGGDAYNEQFF

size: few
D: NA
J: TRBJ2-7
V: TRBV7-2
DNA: TGTGCCAGCAGCTTCGGGGGCGGGACAATTGGGCAGTACTTC
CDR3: CASSFGGGTIGQYF

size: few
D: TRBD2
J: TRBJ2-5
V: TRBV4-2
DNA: TGTGCCAGCAGCCAGGCTAGCGGGGGGGTTAGGACCCAGTACTTC
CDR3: CASSQASGGVRTQYF

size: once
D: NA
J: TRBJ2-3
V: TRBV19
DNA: TGTGCCAGTAGTATGGCTCCAAGCACAGATACGCAGTATTTT
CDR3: CASSMAPSTDTQYF

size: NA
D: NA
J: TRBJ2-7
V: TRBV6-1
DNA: TGTGCCAGCTTACCGGCGGCTAGAAGCTCCTACGAGCAGTACTTC
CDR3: CASLPAARSSYEQYF

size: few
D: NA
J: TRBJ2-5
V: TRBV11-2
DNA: TGTGCCAGCTCAGGTCCGACCCAGTACTTC
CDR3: CASSGPTQYF

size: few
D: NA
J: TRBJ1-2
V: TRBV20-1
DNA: TGCAGTGCTGGAACAGGGTTGACTGGCTACACCTTC
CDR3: CSAGTGLTGYTF

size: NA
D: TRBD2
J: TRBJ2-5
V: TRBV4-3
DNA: TGCGCCAGCAGCCAGGAGAGACTAGCGAGAGAGCAGTACTTC
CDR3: CASSQERLAREQYF

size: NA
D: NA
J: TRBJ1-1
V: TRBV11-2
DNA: TGTGCCAGCAGCCCTAGCTCACTCCCGGGCACTGAAGCTTTCTTT
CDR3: CASSPSSLPGTEAFF

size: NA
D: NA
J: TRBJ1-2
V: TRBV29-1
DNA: TGCAGCGTTGAGGGCAGGGGAGACTATGGCTACACCTTC
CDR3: CSVEGRGDYGYTF

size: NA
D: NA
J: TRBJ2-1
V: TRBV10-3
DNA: TGTGCCATCACCCAGTCGCTTCAGAGCTCCTACAATGAGCAGTTCTTC
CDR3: CAITQSLQSSYNEQFF

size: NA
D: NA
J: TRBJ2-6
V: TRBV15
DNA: TGTGCCACCAGCAGAGATCAAGACTCTGGGGCCAACGTCCTGACTTTC
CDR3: CATSRDQDSGANVLTF

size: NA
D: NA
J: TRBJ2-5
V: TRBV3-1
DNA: TGTGCCAGCAGCCAAATTGGCGGGCAAGAGACCCAGTACTTC
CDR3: CASSQIGGQETQYF

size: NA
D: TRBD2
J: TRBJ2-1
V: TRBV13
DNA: TGTGCCAGCGACGGGAGGACTTCCTACAATGAGCAGTTCTTC
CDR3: CASDGRTSYNEQFF

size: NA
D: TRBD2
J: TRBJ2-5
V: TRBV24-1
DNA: TGTGCCACCAGTGAGGGGAGGGAAGAGACCCAGTACTTC
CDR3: CATSEGREETQYF

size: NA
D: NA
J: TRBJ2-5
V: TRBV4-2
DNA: TGTGCCAGCAGCGAAGGGGGTCAGGCCTACCAAGAGACCCGGTACTTC
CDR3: CASSEGGQAYQETRYF

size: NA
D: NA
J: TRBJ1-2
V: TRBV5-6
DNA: TGTGCCAGCAGCTTGGCCCAAGGGAGCTGGGTCTATGGCTACACCTTC
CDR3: CASSLAQGSWVYGYTF

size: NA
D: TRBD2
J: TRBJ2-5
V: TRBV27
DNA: TGTGCCAGCTGCCAGTTTCCTAGGGTAGCGGGAGGGCCCTCTGTTGAGCAGTACTTC
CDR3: CASCQFPRVAGGPSVEQYF

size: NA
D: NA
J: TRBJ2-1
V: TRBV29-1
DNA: TGCAGCGGTGCCCGGGACATCCATGAGCAGTTCTTC
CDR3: CSGARDIHEQFF

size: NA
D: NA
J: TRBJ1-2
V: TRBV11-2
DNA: TGTGCCAGCAGCTCCACCCCGGACGGAGAGGCTCCCTATGGCTACACCTTC
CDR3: CASSSTPDGEAPYGYTF

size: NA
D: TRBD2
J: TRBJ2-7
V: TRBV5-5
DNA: TGTGCCACCGGCGGGAGCCACGAGCAGTACTTC
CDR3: CATGGSHEQYF

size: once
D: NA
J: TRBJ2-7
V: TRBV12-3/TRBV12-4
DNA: TGTGCCACCGGGCGAGGCTACGAGCAGTACTTC
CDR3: CATGRGYEQYF

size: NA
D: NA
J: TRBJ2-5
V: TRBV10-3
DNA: TGTGCCATCAGTGAAGCCCTGGCAGAGCAGTACTTC
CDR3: CAISEALAEQYF

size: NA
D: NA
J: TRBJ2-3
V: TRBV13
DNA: TGTGCCAGCAGCTTGGACGGGATGTGGAGAGATACGCAGTATTTT
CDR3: CASSLDGMWRDTQYF

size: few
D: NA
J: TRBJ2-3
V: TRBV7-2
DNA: TGTGCCAGCAGCCCGGAACAAAACACAGATACGCAGTATTTT
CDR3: CASSPEQNTDTQYF

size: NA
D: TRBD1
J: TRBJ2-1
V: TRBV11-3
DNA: TGTGCCAGCAGCGTGTCCGGGACAGGGGGCGGGAATGAGCAGTTCTTC
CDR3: CASSVSGTGGGNEQFF

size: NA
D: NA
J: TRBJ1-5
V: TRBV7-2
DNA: TGTGCCAGCAGCTTGGGGCTGCGGAATCAGCCCCAGCATTTT
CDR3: CASSLGLRNQPQHF

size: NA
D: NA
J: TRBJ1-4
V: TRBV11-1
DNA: TGTGCCAGCAGAAGGTCGGGGAATGAAAAACTGTTTTTT
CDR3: CASRRSGNEKLFF

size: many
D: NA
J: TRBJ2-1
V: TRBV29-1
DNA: TGCAGCGTTGAACCACAGGGAGGTGAGCAGTTCTTC
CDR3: CSVEPQGGEQFF

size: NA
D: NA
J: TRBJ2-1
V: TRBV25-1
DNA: TGTGCCAGCAGTGGCCTTGGGGAGCGGTTCTTC
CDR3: CASSGLGERFF

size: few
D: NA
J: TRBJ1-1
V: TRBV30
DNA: TGTGCCTGGGGGACAAATGTGAACACTGAAGCTTTCTTT
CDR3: CAWGTNVNTEAFF

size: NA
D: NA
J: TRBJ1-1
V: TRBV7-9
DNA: TGTGCCAGCAGCCCCCCCGCGGCGGTACGCGAAGCTTTCTTT
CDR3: CASSPPAAVREAFF

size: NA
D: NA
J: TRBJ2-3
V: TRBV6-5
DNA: TGTGCCAGCAGTTTATTCCTTAGCACAGATACGCAGTATTTT
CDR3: CASSLFLSTDTQYF

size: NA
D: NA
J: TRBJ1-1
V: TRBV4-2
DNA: TGTGCCAGCAGCCAGGAACAGGGGAACACTGAAGCTTTCTTT
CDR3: CASSQEQGNTEAFF

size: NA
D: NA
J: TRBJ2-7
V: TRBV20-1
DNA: TGCAGTGCTAGAGGTGTGGGATCACTCCCCTACGAGCAGTACTTC
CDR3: CSARGVGSLPYEQYF

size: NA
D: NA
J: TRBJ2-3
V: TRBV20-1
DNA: TGCAGTGCAGAAGGACTATACACAGATACGCAGTATTTT
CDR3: CSAEGLYTDTQYF

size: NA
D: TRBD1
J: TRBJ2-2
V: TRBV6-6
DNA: TGTGCCAGCAGTTATGGACAGGGAAAGACCGGGGAGCTGTTTTTT
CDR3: CASSYGQGKTGELFF